These T cell receptor beta chains were read from a single sample in a study of T cells in Graves' hyperthyroidism and ophthalmopathy. One entry per CDR3 protein results from TCRdb running MiXCR on the multiplex PCR reads. This table holds approximately 710,000 distinct CDR3 sequences, 15% to 20% found once. Sequenced: blood. The receptor set was obtained from a man aged 45-60 years with Graves' hyperthyroidism. Each CDR3 is given with its conserved first and last residue. A D gene is named only where the DNA matches it firmly. The size entry is marked missing in some rows and otherwise reads once, few, many or a size class.

-	-	TRBJ2-2	TRBV9	TGTGCCAGCAGCGTAGTGGGGGCGGCCGGGGAGCTGTTTTTT	CASSVVGAAGELFF
-	-	TRBJ2-7	TRBV7-9	TGTGCCAGCTCAAAAACGTGTGGACCCTCAGCCTACGAGCAGTACTTC	CASSKTCGPSAYEQYF
TRBD1	-	TRBJ2-5	TRBV6-1	TGTGCCAGCAGTCCAGGGACAGGGGTGAAGGAGACCCAGTACTTC	CASSPGTGVKETQYF
-	many	TRBJ2-6	TRBV2	TGTGCCAGCAGAACAGGTCCCTGGGGGGCCAACGTCCTGACTTTC	CASRTGPWGANVLTF
TRBD1	many	TRBJ1-1	TRBV5-4	TGTGCCAGCAGCTTGGGGGACAGCCACACTGAAGCTTTCTTT	CASSLGDSHTEAFF
-	few	TRBJ1-6	TRBV6-5	TGTGCCAGCAGTTACGCAAGGGCAATTTCACCCCTCCACTTT	CASSYARAISPLHF
-	many	TRBJ1-5	TRBV12-3/TRBV12-4	TGTGCCAGCAGTATCTTCGGGGGGGATAGCAATCAGCCCCAGCATTTT	CASSIFGGDSNQPQHF
-	few	TRBJ1-1	TRBV30	TGTGCCTGGAGTGCTTGGGGGAACACTGAAGCTTTCTTT	CAWSAWGNTEAFF
-	-	TRBJ2-7	TRBV2	TGTGCCAGGAGGAAGGGGCCGCGGGACAGTCACTCCTACGAGCAATACTTC	CARRKGPRDSHSYEQYF
-	-	TRBJ2-5	TRBV27	TGTGCCAGCAGTTTATCGGTTTCTGGGTTCCCGTACTTC	CASSLSVSGFPYF
-	-	TRBJ1-2	TRBV7-2	TGTGCCAGCAGCTTAAACGGAGATCCTCGATCCTATGGCTACACCTTC	CASSLNGDPRSYGYTF
TRBD2	many	TRBJ2-1	TRBV5-5	TGTGCCAGCAGCTTGAGTCTAGCGGAGTACAGTGAGCAGTTCTTC	CASSLSLAEYSEQFF
TRBD2	-	TRBJ2-1	TRBV10-2	TGCGCCAGCAGTGAGCCCGGGACTAGCGGGAGGACGTCCTACAATGAGCAGTTCTTC	CASSEPGTSGRTSYNEQFF
-	few	TRBJ2-1	TRBV7-9	TGTGCCAGCAGCTTAGACTCCCGCGAACAGTTCTTC	CASSLDSREQFF
-	-	TRBJ1-2	TRBV13	TGTGCCAGCAGCTTAGAGAACAGCGGCTATGGCTACACCTTC	CASSLENSGYGYTF
-	many	TRBJ1-2	TRBV6-5	TGTGCCAGCAGTTACAGGGCTGGGTATGGCTACACCTTC	CASSYRAGYGYTF
TRBD1	-	TRBJ2-1	TRBV29-1	TGCAGCGTCGGGACAGCCATAAACAATGAGCAGTTCTTC	CSVGTAINNEQFF
-	many	TRBJ2-7	TRBV6-2/TRBV6-3	TGTGCCAGCACCCCCTCGGGACTGGGGCCTCCTGTCGTCTACGAGCAGTACTTC	CASTPSGLGPPVVYEQYF
-	once	TRBJ2-7	TRBV28	TGTGCCAGCAGTTTATTGGGGCAGGGCGAGCAGTACTTC	CASSLLGQGEQYF
TRBD2	few	TRBJ2-2	TRBV13	TGTGCCAGCAGCCAAAGGACTAGCGGGTTCACCGGGGAGCTGTTTTTT	CASSQRTSGFTGELFF
-	-	TRBJ1-5	TRBV9	TGTGCCAGCAGCCCGGGACCCGATAAGAATCAGCCCCAGCATTTT	CASSPGPDKNQPQHF
-	many	TRBJ1-6	TRBV28	TGTGCCAGCAGTGTACCCCAGGGAATCGAGATCACCCTCCACTTT	CASSVPQGIEITLHF
-	many	TRBJ1-5	TRBV2	TGTGCCAGCAGTGAAGGTGTGGCTAGCAATCAGCCCCAGCATTTT	CASSEGVASNQPQHF
-	few	TRBJ2-5	TRBV20-1	TGCAGTGCTAGGATAGCGGCGAGCCACAAAGAGACCCAGTACTTC	CSARIAASHKETQYF
-	many	TRBJ1-1	TRBV6-1	TGTGCCAGCAGTTACTTTGCCCCCAACACTGAAGCTTTCTTT	CASSYFAPNTEAFF
-	few	TRBJ1-5	TRBV18	TGTGCCAGCTCTCTAGCGGGAGGGACTAGCAATCAGCCCCAGCATTTT	CASSLAGGTSNQPQHF
-	few	TRBJ2-1	TRBV10-2	TGCGCCAGCGGCCCGACTAGTATTGAGCAGTTCTTC	CASGPTSIEQFF
-	few	TRBJ2-3	TRBV4-1	TGCGCCAGCAGCCAGGTCAAAGGGATCCCAACAGATACGCAGTATTTT	CASSQVKGIPTDTQYF
TRBD1	many	TRBJ1-2	TRBV11-2	TGTGCAAGCAAGGGGACAGGTCTCGAGAAGGCGGGCTACACCTTC	CASKGTGLEKAGYTF
TRBD1	-	TRBJ2-2	TRBV6-1	TGTGCCAGCAGTGAAAGGCGGTTGGACAGGGAGAACACCGGGGAGCTGTTTTTT	CASSERRLDRENTGELFF
TRBD1	many	TRBJ2-2	TRBV12-5	TGTGCTAGTGGTGGGGGGACAGGGGGTTACACCGGGGAGCTGTTTTTT	CASGGGTGGYTGELFF
-	-	TRBJ2-7	TRBV9	TGTGCCAGCAGCGTAGGGGGGGGCAGGGTGGACGAGCAGTACTTC	CASSVGGGRVDEQYF
-	many	TRBJ2-1	TRBV24-1	TGTGCCACCAGTGATTTTAAAAGCGGTAAGGGTGAGCAGTTCTTC	CATSDFKSGKGEQFF
-	many	TRBJ1-6	TRBV27	TGTGCCAGCAGTGCGACCCTCCCCGGGTTAGACTATTCACCCCTCCACTTT	CASSATLPGLDYSPLHF
TRBD1	-	TRBJ2-7	TRBV27	TGTGCCAGCAGTCCCCACGGACAGGGGGCGGGCGAGCAGTACTTC	CASSPHGQGAGEQYF
-	-	TRBJ2-5	TRBV5-1	TGCGCCAGCATCTTAGGGAGAGGCCAAGAGACCCAGTACTTC	CASILGRGQETQYF
-	many	TRBJ1-1	TRBV29-1	TGCAGCGTTGGGAGGGGAGTGAACACTGAAGCTTTCTTT	CSVGRGVNTEAFF
-	many	TRBJ2-3	TRBV27	TGTGCCAGCAGTTCTCAGGGTATTCCTCGCACAGATACGCAGTATTTT	CASSSQGIPRTDTQYF
-	many	TRBJ2-7	TRBV28	TGTGCCAGCAGCTATACCGAGGGAGTCAGAGTCTCCTACGAGCAGTACTTC	CASSYTEGVRVSYEQYF
-	-	TRBJ2-1	TRBV3-1	TGTGCCAGCAGCTCTACCCCGGGGAATGAGCAGTTCTTC	CASSSTPGNEQFF
TRBD2	many	TRBJ2-5	TRBV6-1	TGTGCCAGCAGTTCCAAAAATGCGGCGGGAGCGGAGACCCAGTACTTC	CASSSKNAAGAETQYF
TRBD2	many	TRBJ2-1	TRBV28	TGTGCCAGCAGTTTATTTAGCGGGGGAACCTACAATGAGCAGTTCTTC	CASSLFSGGTYNEQFF
TRBD1	few	TRBJ1-5	TRBV24-1	TGTGCCACCAGTGACCGAGACAGGGGGTTGGGCAATCAGCCCCAGCATTTT	CATSDRDRGLGNQPQHF
-	many	TRBJ2-3	TRBV2	TGTGCCAGCAGTGCCCAGGGATCCACAGATACGCAGTATTTT	CASSAQGSTDTQYF
TRBD1	many	TRBJ2-1	TRBV11-2	TGTGCCAGCAGCATCCACAGGGGGCTCTACAATGAGCAGTTCTTC	CASSIHRGLYNEQFF
TRBD2	-	TRBJ2-1	TRBV7-2	TGTGCCAGCAGCGGGGTGGGGGGAGGGCCTCGGGAGCAGTTCTTC	CASSGVGGGPREQFF
TRBD1	many	TRBJ2-5	TRBV12-3/TRBV12-4	TGTGCCAGCAGTGCGCGACAGGGGGCAAAGGAGACCCAGTACTTC	CASSARQGAKETQYF
TRBD1	many	TRBJ2-7	TRBV7-9	TGTGCCAGCAGCCCCGGGACAGGGGCCAATCACTACGAGCAGTACTTC	CASSPGTGANHYEQYF
-	-	TRBJ2-7	TRBV7-9	TGTGCCAGCAGCTTAGATGACGGATCCTACGAGCAGTACTTC	CASSLDDGSYEQYF
TRBD1	-	TRBJ2-7	TRBV5-1	TGCGCCACCACTCCAGGGGGCTTTTACTACGAGCAGTACTTC	CATTPGGFYYEQYF